These T cell receptor beta chains were read from a single sample in a study of memory CD4+ T cells and cytomegalovirus serostatus. TCRdb's table, derived via immunoSEQ multiplex PCR, lists solely in-frame clones and lacks some. The sample contains under 55,000 clones, roughly four fifths of which appear only once. The sequencing sample was made of memory CD4+ T cells from blood. The receptors were gathered from an adult in good health and CMV-seronegative. CDR3s include the opening cysteine and the closing phenylalanine or tryptophan. The D gene is left open where the match is weak. For some rows the clone size is stated as once, few or many, or as a class when expanded; others skip it.

d_call: NA
j_call: TRBJ1-6
clone_size: few
v_call: TRBV5-1
cdr3_aa: CASSSEQDSPLHF
cdr3_nt: TGCGCCAGCAGCTCGGAGCAGGATTCACCCCTCCACTTT

d_call: NA
j_call: TRBJ1-2
clone_size: few
v_call: TRBV30
cdr3_aa: CAWSVGGEGYGYTF
cdr3_nt: TGTGCCTGGAGTGTAGGTGGAGAAGGCTATGGCTACACCTTC

d_call: NA
j_call: TRBJ2-7
clone_size: once
v_call: TRBV7-2
cdr3_aa: CASSARYEQYF
cdr3_nt: TGTGCCAGCAGCGCCCGGTACGAGCAGTACTTC

d_call: NA
j_call: TRBJ2-2
clone_size: NA
v_call: TRBV11-3
cdr3_aa: CASSFGEGDTGELFF
cdr3_nt: TGTGCCAGCAGCTTTGGGGAGGGGGATACCGGGGAGCTGTTTTTT

d_call: TRBD2
j_call: TRBJ2-1
clone_size: NA
v_call: TRBV7-2
cdr3_aa: CASSHTTSGGGWAYEQFF
cdr3_nt: TGTGCCAGCAGCCATACCACTAGCGGGGGGGGCTGGGCTTATGAGCAGTTCTTC

d_call: NA
j_call: TRBJ1-1
clone_size: few
v_call: TRBV28
cdr3_aa: CASIQNTEAFF
cdr3_nt: TGTGCCAGCATCCAGAACACTGAAGCTTTCTTT

d_call: TRBD1
j_call: TRBJ2-7
clone_size: NA
v_call: TRBV27
cdr3_aa: CASSLRDRVYEQYF
cdr3_nt: TGTGCCAGCAGTCTCCGGGACAGGGTATACGAGCAGTACTTC

d_call: NA
j_call: TRBJ2-7
clone_size: NA
v_call: TRBV18
cdr3_aa: CASSSGVEQYF
cdr3_nt: TGTGCCAGCTCATCCGGGGTCGAGCAGTACTTC

d_call: NA
j_call: TRBJ1-1
clone_size: medium-sized
v_call: TRBV7-7
cdr3_aa: CASSPLTGRATEAFF
cdr3_nt: TGTGCTAGCAGCCCCTTGACAGGTCGAGCCACTGAAGCTTTCTTT

d_call: NA
j_call: TRBJ1-6
clone_size: NA
v_call: TRBV19
cdr3_aa: CASSISRNYNSPLHF
cdr3_nt: TGTGCCAGTAGTATAAGCCGGAACTATAATTCACCCCTCCACTTT

d_call: NA
j_call: TRBJ1-1
clone_size: few
v_call: TRBV19
cdr3_aa: CASSMHVVQGGMNTEAFF
cdr3_nt: TGTGCCAGTAGTATGCATGTCGTACAGGGAGGGATGAACACTGAAGCTTTCTTT

d_call: NA
j_call: TRBJ2-5
clone_size: NA
v_call: TRBV5-4
cdr3_aa: CASSLEAAQSGTQYF
cdr3_nt: TGTGCCAGCAGCTTGGAGGCGGCACAAAGTGGGACCCAGTACTTC

d_call: NA
j_call: TRBJ2-3
clone_size: NA
v_call: TRBV30
cdr3_aa: CAWSPPQRFLNTDTQYF
cdr3_nt: TGTGCCTGGAGTCCCCCGCAGCGGTTTTTGAACACAGATACGCAGTATTTT

d_call: NA
j_call: TRBJ1-5
clone_size: few
v_call: TRBV5-6
cdr3_aa: CASSSEGNQPQHF
cdr3_nt: TGTGCCAGCAGCTCGGAGGGAAATCAGCCCCAGCATTTT

d_call: NA
j_call: TRBJ2-3
clone_size: NA
v_call: TRBV7-3
cdr3_aa: CASSFAGATKDTQYF
cdr3_nt: TGTGCCAGCAGCTTTGCAGGGGCCACGAAGGATACGCAGTATTTT

d_call: TRBD2
j_call: TRBJ2-1
clone_size: NA
v_call: TRBV19
cdr3_aa: CASSIGGRVVNEQFF
cdr3_nt: TGTGCCAGTAGTATAGGCGGGAGGGTAGTAAATGAGCAGTTCTTC

d_call: NA
j_call: TRBJ1-2
clone_size: NA
v_call: TRBV7-2
cdr3_aa: CASSPVVGYGYTF
cdr3_nt: TGTGCCAGCAGCCCCGTCGTTGGTTATGGCTACACCTTC

d_call: NA
j_call: TRBJ2-3
clone_size: NA
v_call: TRBV5-1
cdr3_aa: CASSRDSTDTQYF
cdr3_nt: TGCGCCAGCAGTCGAGACAGCACAGATACGCAGTATTTT

d_call: NA
j_call: TRBJ1-4
clone_size: NA
v_call: TRBV19
cdr3_aa: CASSFQGFTNEKLFF
cdr3_nt: TGTGCCAGTAGTTTCCAGGGGTTCACTAATGAAAAACTGTTTTTT

d_call: TRBD2
j_call: TRBJ2-5
clone_size: NA
v_call: TRBV5-8
cdr3_aa: CASSLGGTSGYQETQYF
cdr3_nt: TGTGCCAGCAGCTTGGGAGGGACTAGCGGGTACCAAGAGACCCAGTACTTC

d_call: NA
j_call: TRBJ2-7
clone_size: NA
v_call: TRBV5-1
cdr3_aa: CASSLDATSYEQYF
cdr3_nt: TGCGCCAGCAGCTTGGATGCGACGAGCTACGAGCAGTACTTC

d_call: TRBD2
j_call: TRBJ2-5
clone_size: once
v_call: TRBV5-1
cdr3_aa: CASSLSGGIQETQYF
cdr3_nt: TGCGCCAGCAGCTTAAGCGGGGGAATCCAAGAGACCCAGTACTTC

d_call: TRBD1
j_call: TRBJ1-1
clone_size: few
v_call: TRBV11-2
cdr3_aa: CASSPGQGLNTEAFF
cdr3_nt: TGTGCCAGCAGCCCCGGACAGGGACTTAACACTGAAGCTTTCTTT

d_call: TRBD2
j_call: TRBJ2-7
clone_size: NA
v_call: TRBV4-3
cdr3_aa: CASSQPGRAPYEQYF
cdr3_nt: TGCGCCAGCAGCCAGCCCGGGAGGGCCCCCTACGAGCAGTACTTC

d_call: NA
j_call: TRBJ2-1
clone_size: NA
v_call: TRBV29-1
cdr3_aa: CSVELARDEQFF
cdr3_nt: TGCAGCGTTGAACTAGCTCGAGATGAGCAGTTCTTC

d_call: NA
j_call: TRBJ2-7
clone_size: NA
v_call: TRBV7-2
cdr3_aa: CASSTRSYEQYF
cdr3_nt: TGTGCCAGCAGCACCCGCTCCTACGAGCAGTACTTC

d_call: NA
j_call: TRBJ1-5
clone_size: few
v_call: TRBV28
cdr3_aa: CASNPGLNQPQHF
cdr3_nt: TGTGCCAGCAACCCAGGGCTGAATCAGCCCCAGCATTTT

d_call: NA
j_call: TRBJ1-2
clone_size: few
v_call: TRBV7-9
cdr3_aa: CASSLTQGKGYGYTF
cdr3_nt: TGTGCCAGCAGCCTGACACAGGGAAAAGGCTATGGCTACACCTTC